This T cell receptor (beta chain) was sequenced in a study of prognosis after radiotherapy for stage I lung cancer. About the research overall: Operability status for all non-small cell lung cancer patients was recorded as medically inoperable. The 13 male and more than five female patients were aged roughly 50 to 90, median roughly 70 years.

With two-round multiplex PCR, TCR beta CDR3 sequences were amplified from genomic DNA. Gene-specific primers for each TRBV and TRBJ gene drove first-round PCR. TCRdb reprocessed the multiplex PCR reads with MiXCR, giving one entry per CDR3 protein. Among fewer than 40,000 distinct CDR3 sequences listed, 32% were seen once. This clonotype was seen ten or more times. Its antigen is as yet unknown. V lost 5 bases to trimming and J lost 2 bases, with 16 bases between them. The CDR3 is 16 residues long. In germline, CDR1 is SEHNR, CDR2 FQNEAQ (reference sequence). General study points: Once stereotactic body radiation therapy had been given, unique TCR clone counts fell, with a median of about 9,200 versus 6,500.

This sample comprised PBMCs, obtained before or after stereotactic body radiation therapy (not recorded which). The J gene is TRBJ1-3, the V gene TRBV7-9, with D possibly matching TRBD1 (5 bases). The clonotype was recovered from a donor of 50 years or more with non-small cell lung cancer. The CDR3 loop reads CASSPRGRETGNTIYF. CDR3 nucleotide sequence: TGTGCCAGCAGCCCCCGCGGCAGGGAGACTGGAAACACCATATATTTT.